This T cell receptor (beta chain) is from a study of follicular helper T cells after annual influenza vaccination. Notes on this clone: Its antigen remains unidentified.

Sequencing of TCRB used Survey level resolution. Clones were sequenced by immunoSEQ multiplex PCR, and TCRdb holds only the in-frame ones, with some missing. The data contain about 6,600 clones, roughly 80% of them singletons. Time point defined: 2015-2016 season, 7 days after influenza vaccination. Sorted blood CD4 subsets were sequenced before and after adults received seasonal inactivated influenza vaccine. Overall study findings and caveats: Yearly vaccinations repeatedly recalled conserved clonotypes in ICOS+CD38+ cTfh. Most later recoveries of Day 7 ICOS+CD38+ clones were ICOS-CD38- cTfh.

This specimen was CXCR5- memory CD4+ T cells sorted from blood, taken 7 days after influenza vaccination. The TCR originated in an adult who received the influenza vaccine.

CDR3 sequence reads: CASSLLQGVYEQYF. The CDR3 bases are TGTGCCAGCAGCTTACTACAGGGTGTTTACGAGCAGTACTTC. The chain combines TRBV11-3 with TRBJ2-7, with a possible D match to TRBD1 (6 bases). The V and J ends lost 2 bases and 4 bases respectively, with 12 bases between them. Germline CDR1 and CDR2: SGHNT and YENEEA. There are 14 residues in the CDR3.